The T cell receptor (beta chain) under discussion was sequenced for a study of shared clonotypes between healthy human individuals. To note about this clone: In the same sample, other DNA sequences code for this CDR3.

The data were produced by immunoSEQ multiplex PCR, yet TCRdb's version contains in-frame clones alone and is incomplete. The sample has over a million clones, 75% to 80% seen once. This CDR3 has 12 residues. The V end lost 3 bases, the J end lost 4 bases, and 6 bases lay between the germline ends. Germline CDR1 and CDR2: MNHEY and SVGAGI. The sequence derives from a man in his late teens or twenties in good health. Some clones in this sample may be carry-over from other donors' samples. The V and J genes are TRBV6-5 and TRBJ1-2; D is unclear. The sample was memory CD4+ T cells from PBMCs. Documented subset: CD45RA-negative fraction. This CDR3 is CASSYLGYGYTF. The CDR3 DNA reads TGTGCCAGCAGTTATCTGGGCTATGGCTACACCTTC.